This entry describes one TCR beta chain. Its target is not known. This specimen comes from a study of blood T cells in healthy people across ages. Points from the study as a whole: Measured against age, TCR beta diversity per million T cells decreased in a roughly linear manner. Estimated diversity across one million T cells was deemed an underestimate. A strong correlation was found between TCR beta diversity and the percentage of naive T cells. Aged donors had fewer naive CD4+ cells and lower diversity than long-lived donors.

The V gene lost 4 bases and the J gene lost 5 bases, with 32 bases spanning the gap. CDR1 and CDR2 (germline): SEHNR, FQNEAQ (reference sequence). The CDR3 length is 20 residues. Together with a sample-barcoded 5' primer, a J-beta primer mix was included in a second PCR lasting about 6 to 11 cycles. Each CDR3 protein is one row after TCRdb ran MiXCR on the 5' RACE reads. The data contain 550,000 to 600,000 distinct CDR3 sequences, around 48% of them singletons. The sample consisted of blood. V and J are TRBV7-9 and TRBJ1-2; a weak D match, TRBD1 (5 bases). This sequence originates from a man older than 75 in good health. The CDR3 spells CASSSALGGQGLLDDYGYTF. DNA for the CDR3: TGTGCCAGCAGCTCTGCCTTGGGTGGGCAGGGCCTTCTTGATGATTATGGCTACACCTTC.